The clone carrying this T cell receptor (beta chain) was counted many times. Antigen unknown. The sample comes from a study of blood T cells in healthy people across ages. Germline assignment: CDR1 SGHDT and CDR2 YYEEEE. The CDR3 runs to 14 residues. The V end was cut by 1 base, the J end by 4 bases, with 12 bases between. General observations from the study: TCR beta diversity, measured per million T cells, fell in a roughly linear way with age. Donors of long life had a larger count of naive CD4+ cells and greater diversity than aged donors.

It was with a sample-barcoded 5' primer and a J-beta primer mix that a second PCR of roughly 6 to 12 cycles was run. A 12-random-nucleotide template-switch adaptor tagged each cDNA molecule. MiXCR, applied by TCRdb to the 5' RACE reads, yields one record per CDR3 protein. The sample contains approximately 700,000 distinct CDR3 sequences, roughly 32% of which appear only once. The sample consisted of blood. The rearrangement joins TRBV5-6 to TRBJ2-7; D possibly matches TRBD1 or TRBD2 (6 bases each). This clonotype was sampled from a woman of 80 years or more in good health. The CDR3, as DNA: TGTGCCAGCAGCTTGACGGGGGCGGGATACGAGCAGTACTTC. This translates into CASSLTGAGYEQYF.